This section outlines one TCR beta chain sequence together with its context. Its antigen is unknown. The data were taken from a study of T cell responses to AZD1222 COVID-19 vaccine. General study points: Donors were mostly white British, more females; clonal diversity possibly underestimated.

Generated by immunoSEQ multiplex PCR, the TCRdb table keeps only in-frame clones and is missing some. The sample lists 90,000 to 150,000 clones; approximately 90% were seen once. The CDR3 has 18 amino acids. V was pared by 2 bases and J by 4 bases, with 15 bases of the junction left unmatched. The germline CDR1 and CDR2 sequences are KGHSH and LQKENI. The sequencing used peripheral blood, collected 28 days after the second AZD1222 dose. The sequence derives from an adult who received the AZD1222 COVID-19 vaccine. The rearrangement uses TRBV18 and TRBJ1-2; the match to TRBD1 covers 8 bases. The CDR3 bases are TGTGCCAGCTCACCATCCGACGGGACAGGCGGACCAGGCTATGGCTACACCTTC. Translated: CASSPSDGTGGPGYGYTF. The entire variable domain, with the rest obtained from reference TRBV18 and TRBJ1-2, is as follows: NAGVMQNPRHLVRRRGQEARLRCSPMKGHSHVYWYRQLPEEGLKFMVYLQKENIIDESGMPKERFSAEFPKEGPSILRIQQVVRGDSAAYFCASSPSDGTGGPGYGYTFGSGTRLTVV.